This T cell receptor (beta chain) came from a study of T cell repertoires in cytomegalovirus infection. Study in general: It was the public TCR beta signatures that indicated both CMV infection and matching HLA type. Regarding the study as a whole: Pooled public TCR beta family frequency picked out CMV carriers with the relevant HLA. The ex vivo response was dominated by HLA-C-restricted CMV-specific TCR beta clonotypes.

There are many counts of this clonotype. Its specificity is not known. TCRdb re-called the reads with MiXCR, one entry per CDR3 protein. The table shows roughly 230,000 distinct CDR3 sequences, with more than 15% occurring only once. Germline-derived CDR1 and CDR2 are SGHVS and FQNEAQ. V was trimmed by 3 bases and J by 8 bases, leaving 19 bases between them. The CDR3 contains 16 residues. This TCR derives from a human donor in good health (CMV status not recorded). Some clones in this sample may be carry-over from other donors' samples. Sequenced sample: CD8+ T cells from PBMCs. The gene calls are TRBV7-8 and TRBJ1-4; D is uncertain. CDR3 coding DNA: TGTGCCAGCAGCTTTCCGGACTCCGGCGGGAACGAAAAACTGTTTTTT. The encoded protein is CASSFPDSGGNEKLFF.